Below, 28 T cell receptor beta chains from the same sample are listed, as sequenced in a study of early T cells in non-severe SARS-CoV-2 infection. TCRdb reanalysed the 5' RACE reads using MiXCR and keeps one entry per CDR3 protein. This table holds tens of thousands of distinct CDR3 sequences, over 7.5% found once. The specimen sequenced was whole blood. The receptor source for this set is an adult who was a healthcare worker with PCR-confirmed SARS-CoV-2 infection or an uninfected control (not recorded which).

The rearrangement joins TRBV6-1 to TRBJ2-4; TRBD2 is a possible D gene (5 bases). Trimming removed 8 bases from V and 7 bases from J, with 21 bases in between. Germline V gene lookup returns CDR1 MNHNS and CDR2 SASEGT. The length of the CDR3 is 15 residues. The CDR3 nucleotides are TGTGCCAGCCTCAACATTTTCGCCTCGGGGAACATTCAGTACTTC. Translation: CASLNIFASGNIQYF.

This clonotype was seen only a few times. CDR3 DNA sequence: TGCAGCGTTAATACGGACGAGCAGTACTTC. Amino acids: CSVNTDEQYF. The chain has TRBV29-1 and TRBJ2-7; the D is unclear. This CDR3 has 10 residues. V was trimmed by 5 bases and J by 5 bases, leaving 7 bases between them. Germline CDR1 and CDR2: SQVTM and ANQGSEA.

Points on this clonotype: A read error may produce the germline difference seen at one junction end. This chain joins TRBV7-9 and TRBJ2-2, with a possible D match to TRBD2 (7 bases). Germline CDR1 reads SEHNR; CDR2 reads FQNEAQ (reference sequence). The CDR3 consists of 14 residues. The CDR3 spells CASRGALNTGVLFF. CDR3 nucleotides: TGTGCTTCCCGGGGGGCCTTGAACACCGGGGTGCTGTTTTTT.

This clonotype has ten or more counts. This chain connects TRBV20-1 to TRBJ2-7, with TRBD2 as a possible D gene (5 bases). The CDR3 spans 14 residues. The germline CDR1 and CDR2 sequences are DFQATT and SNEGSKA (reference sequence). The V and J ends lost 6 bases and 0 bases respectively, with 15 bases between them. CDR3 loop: CSAAKSGSSYEQYF. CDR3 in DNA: TGCAGTGCGGCCAAGAGCGGTAGCTCCTACGAGCAGTACTTC.

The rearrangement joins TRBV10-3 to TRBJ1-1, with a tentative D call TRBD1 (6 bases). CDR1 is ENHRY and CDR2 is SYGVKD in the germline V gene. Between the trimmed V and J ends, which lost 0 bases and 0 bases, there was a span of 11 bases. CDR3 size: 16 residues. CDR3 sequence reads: CAISESTGVMNTEAFF. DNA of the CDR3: TGTGCCATCAGTGAGTCGACAGGAGTCATGAACACTGAAGCTTTCTTT.

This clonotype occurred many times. CDR3 nucleotides: TGTGCCAGCAGTTTGTTACAGGGGTCCGGGGAGCTGTTTTTT. Translating gives CASSLLQGSGELFF. The chain couples TRBV5-4 to TRBJ2-2; 7 nucleotides line up with TRBD1. The CDR3 has 14 amino acids. The V and J ends lost 5 bases and 6 bases, in that order; junction bases with no gene match: 7. The V gene's germline CDR1 is SGHNT and CDR2 YYREEE (reference sequence).

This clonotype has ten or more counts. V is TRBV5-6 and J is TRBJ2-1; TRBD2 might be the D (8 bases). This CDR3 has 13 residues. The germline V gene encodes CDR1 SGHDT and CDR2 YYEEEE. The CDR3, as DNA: TGTGTGAGCGGGAGAGGCAGGGGGGTTGAGCAGTTCTTC. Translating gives CVSGRGRGVEQFF.

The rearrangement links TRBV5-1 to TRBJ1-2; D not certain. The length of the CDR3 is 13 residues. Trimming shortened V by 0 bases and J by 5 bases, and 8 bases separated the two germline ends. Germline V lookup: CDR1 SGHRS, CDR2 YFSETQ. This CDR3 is CASSLEGRYGYTF. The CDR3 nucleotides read TGCGCCAGCAGCTTGGAGGGCAGATATGGCTACACCTTC.

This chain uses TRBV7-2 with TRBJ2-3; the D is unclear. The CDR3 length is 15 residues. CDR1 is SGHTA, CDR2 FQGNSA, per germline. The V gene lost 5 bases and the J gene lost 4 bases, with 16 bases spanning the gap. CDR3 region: CASSQKVFKADTQYF. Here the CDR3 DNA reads TGTGCCAGCAGCCAGAAGGTCTTTAAGGCAGATACGCAGTATTTT.

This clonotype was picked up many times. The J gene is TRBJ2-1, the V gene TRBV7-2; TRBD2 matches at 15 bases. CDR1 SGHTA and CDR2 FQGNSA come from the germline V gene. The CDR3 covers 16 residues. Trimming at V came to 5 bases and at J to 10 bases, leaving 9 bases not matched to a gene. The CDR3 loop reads CASSTPGLAGGGEQFF. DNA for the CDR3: TGTGCCAGCAGCACCCCGGGACTAGCGGGAGGAGGAGAGCAGTTCTTC.

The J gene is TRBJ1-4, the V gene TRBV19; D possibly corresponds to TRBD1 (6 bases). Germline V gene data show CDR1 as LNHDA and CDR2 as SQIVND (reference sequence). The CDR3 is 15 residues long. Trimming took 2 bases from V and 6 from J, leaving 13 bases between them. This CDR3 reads CASSIMGQGDEKLFF. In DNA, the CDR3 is TGTGCCAGTAGTATAATGGGACAAGGAGATGAAAAACTGTTTTTT.

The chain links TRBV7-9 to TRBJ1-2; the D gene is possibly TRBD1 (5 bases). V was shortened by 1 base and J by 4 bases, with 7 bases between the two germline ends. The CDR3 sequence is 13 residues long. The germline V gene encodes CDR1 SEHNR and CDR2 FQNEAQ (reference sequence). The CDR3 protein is CASSLDGGYGYTF. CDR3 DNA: TGTGCCAGCAGCTTAGACGGGGGCTATGGCTACACCTTC.

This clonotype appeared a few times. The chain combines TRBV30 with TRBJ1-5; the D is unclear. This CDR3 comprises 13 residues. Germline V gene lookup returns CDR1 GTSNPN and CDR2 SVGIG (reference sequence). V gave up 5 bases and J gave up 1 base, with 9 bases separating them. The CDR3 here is CAWQSDSNQPQHF. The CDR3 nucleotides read TGTGCCTGGCAGTCAGACAGCAATCAGCCCCAGCATTTT.

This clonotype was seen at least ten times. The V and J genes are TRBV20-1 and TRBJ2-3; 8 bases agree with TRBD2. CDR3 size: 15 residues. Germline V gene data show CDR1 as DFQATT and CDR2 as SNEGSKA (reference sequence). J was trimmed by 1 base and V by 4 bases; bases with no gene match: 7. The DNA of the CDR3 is TGCAGTGCTACCTTAGCGGGGAGACGCACAGATACGCAGTATTTT. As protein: CSATLAGRRTDTQYF.

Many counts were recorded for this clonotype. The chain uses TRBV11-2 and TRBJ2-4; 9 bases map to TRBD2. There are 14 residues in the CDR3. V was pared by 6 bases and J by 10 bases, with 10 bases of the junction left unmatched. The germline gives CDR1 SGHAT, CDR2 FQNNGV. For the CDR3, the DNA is TGTGCCAGCAGATACTCCGGGACTAGCTTAATTCAGTACTTC. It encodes CASRYSGTSLIQYF. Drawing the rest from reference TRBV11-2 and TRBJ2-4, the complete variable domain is EAGVAQSPRYKIIEKRQSVAFWCNPISGHATLYWYQQILGQGPKLLIQFQNNGVVDDSQLPKDRFSAERLKGVDSTLKIQPAKLEDSAVYLCASRYSGTSLIQYFGAGTRLSVL.

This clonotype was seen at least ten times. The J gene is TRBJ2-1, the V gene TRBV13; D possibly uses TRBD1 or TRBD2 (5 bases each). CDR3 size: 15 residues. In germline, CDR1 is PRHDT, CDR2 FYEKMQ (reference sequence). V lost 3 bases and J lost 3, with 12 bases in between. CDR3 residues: CASSFWDLFYNEQFF. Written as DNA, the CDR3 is TGTGCCAGCAGCTTCTGGGACCTCTTCTACAATGAGCAGTTCTTC.

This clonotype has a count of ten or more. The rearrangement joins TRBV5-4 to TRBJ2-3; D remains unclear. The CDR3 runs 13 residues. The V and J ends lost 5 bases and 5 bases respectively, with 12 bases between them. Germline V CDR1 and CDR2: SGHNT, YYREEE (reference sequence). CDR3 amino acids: CASSSEVEDTQYF. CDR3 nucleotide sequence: TGTGCCAGCAGTTCCGAGGTTGAAGATACGCAGTATTTT.

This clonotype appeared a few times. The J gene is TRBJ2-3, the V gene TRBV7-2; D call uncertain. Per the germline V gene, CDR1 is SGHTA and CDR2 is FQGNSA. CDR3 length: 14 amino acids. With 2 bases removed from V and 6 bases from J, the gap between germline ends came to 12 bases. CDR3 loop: CASSLRARPDTQYF. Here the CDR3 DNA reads TGTGCCAGCAGCTTACGGGCCCGACCGGATACGCAGTATTTT.

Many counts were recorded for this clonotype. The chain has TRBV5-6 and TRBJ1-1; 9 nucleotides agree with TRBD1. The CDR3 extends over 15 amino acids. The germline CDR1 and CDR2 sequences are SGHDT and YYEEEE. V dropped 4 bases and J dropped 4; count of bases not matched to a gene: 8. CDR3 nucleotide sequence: TGTGCCAGCAGCCCGGGACAGGGAGGGACCACTGAAGCTTTCTTT. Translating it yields CASSPGQGGTTEAFF.

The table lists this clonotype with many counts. In DNA form, the CDR3 reads TGTGCCAGCAGCTTAGTCACAGTTAGCGGTAAAGAGACCCAGTACTTC. Its protein is CASSLVTVSGKETQYF. This rearrangement joins TRBV7-9 to TRBJ2-5; TRBD2 might be the D (6 bases). The V and J ends lost 1 base and 3 bases respectively, with 15 bases between them. This CDR3 contains 16 residues. Germline CDR1 SEHNR, CDR2 FQNEAQ (reference sequence).

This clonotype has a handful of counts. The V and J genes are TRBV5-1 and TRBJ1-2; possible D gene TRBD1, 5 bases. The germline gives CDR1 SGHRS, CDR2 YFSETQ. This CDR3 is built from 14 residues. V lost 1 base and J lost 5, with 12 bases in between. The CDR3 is CASSLQYRKYGYTF. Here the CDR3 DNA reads TGCGCCAGCAGCTTGCAGTACAGGAAATATGGCTACACCTTC. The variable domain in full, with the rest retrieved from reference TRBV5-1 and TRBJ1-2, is KAGVTQTPRYLIKTRGQQVTLSCSPISGHRSVSWYQQTPGQGLQFLFEYFSETQRNKGNFPGRFSGRQFSNSRSEMNVSTLELGDSALYLCASSLQYRKYGYTFGSGTRLTVV.

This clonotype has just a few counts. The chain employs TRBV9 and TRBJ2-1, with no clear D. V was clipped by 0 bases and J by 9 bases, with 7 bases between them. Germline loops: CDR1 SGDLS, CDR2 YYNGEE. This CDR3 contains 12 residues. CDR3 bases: TGTGCCAGCAGCGTAGGGCCAGGTGAGCAGTTCTTC. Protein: CASSVGPGEQFF.

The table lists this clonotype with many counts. The CDR3: CASNPTGNHEQYF. In DNA, the CDR3 is TGCGCCAGCAACCCGACAGGGAACCACGAGCAGTACTTC. The rearrangement links TRBV10-2 to TRBJ2-7, with TRBD1 matching 7 bases. J gave up 5 bases and V 7 bases, and 8 bases lay outside the gene matches. The CDR3 runs 13 residues. Germline V lookup: CDR1 WSHSY, CDR2 SAAADI.

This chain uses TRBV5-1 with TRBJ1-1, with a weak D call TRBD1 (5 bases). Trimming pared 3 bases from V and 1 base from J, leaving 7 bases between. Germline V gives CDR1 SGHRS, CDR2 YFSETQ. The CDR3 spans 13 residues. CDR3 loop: CASSSTGNTEAFF. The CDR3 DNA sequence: TGCGCCAGCAGCTCCACAGGGAACACTGAAGCTTTCTTT.

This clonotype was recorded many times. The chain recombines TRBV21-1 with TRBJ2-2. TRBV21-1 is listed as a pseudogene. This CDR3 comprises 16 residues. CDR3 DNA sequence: TGTGCCAGCAGCAAAGCAAATAAGAGGTACACCGGGGAGCTGTTTTTT. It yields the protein CASSKANKRYTGELFF.

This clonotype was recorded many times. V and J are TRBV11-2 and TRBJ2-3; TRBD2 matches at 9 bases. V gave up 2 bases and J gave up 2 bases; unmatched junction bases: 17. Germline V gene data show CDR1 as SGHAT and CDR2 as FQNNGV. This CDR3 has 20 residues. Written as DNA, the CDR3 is TGTGCCAGCAGCTTATCATATTCTAATAGCGGGAGCCTTACCACAGATACGCAGTATTTT. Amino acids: CASSLSYSNSGSLTTDTQYF.

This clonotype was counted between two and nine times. The CDR3 DNA reads TGTGCCAGCAAACGGACGGATCTCCCCCGGGGCGAGCAGTACTTC. It is translated as CASKRTDLPRGEQYF. The chain couples TRBV6-1 to TRBJ2-7; possibly TRBD2 for D (5 bases). From germline, CDR1 is MNHNS and CDR2 SASEGT. This CDR3 is built from 15 residues. Trimming cost V 7 bases and J 6 bases, with 22 bases left between them.

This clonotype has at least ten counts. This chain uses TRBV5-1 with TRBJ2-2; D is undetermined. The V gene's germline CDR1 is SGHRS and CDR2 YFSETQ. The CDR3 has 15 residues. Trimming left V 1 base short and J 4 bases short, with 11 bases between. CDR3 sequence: CASSLIPDGTGELFF. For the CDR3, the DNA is TGCGCCAGCAGCTTGATACCGGACGGCACCGGGGAGCTGTTTTTT.